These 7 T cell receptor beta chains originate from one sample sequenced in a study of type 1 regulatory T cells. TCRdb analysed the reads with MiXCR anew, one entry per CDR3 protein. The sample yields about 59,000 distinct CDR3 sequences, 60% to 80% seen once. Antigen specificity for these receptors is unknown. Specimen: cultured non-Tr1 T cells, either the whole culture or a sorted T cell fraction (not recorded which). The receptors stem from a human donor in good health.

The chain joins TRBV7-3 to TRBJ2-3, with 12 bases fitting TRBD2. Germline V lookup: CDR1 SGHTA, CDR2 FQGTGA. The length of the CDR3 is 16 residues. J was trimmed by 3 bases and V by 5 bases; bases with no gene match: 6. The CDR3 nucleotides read TGTGCCAGCAGCAAACAAGGGACTAGCGGGACAGATACGCAGTATTTT. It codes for CASSKQGTSGTDTQYF.

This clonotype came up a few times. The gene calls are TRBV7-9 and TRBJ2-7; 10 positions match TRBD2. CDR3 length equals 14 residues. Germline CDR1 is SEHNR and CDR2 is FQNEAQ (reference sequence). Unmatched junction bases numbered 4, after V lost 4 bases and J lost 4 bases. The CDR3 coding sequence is TGTGCCAGCAGCTCCGGGACTAGCGCATACGAGCAGTACTTC. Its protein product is CASSSGTSAYEQYF.

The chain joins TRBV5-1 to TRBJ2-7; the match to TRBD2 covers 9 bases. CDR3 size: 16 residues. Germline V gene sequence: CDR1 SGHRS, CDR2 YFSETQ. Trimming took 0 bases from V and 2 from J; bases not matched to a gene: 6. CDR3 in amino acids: CASSLGATSGTYEQYF. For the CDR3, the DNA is TGCGCCAGCAGCTTGGGGGCGACTAGCGGAACCTACGAGCAGTACTTC.

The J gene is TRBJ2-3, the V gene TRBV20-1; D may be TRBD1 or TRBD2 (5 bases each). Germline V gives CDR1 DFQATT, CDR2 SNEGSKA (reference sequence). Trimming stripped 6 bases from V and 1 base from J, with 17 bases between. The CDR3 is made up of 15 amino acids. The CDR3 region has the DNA TGCAGTGCCACTTCGGCTGAGGGGCGCACAGATACGCAGTATTTT. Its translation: CSATSAEGRTDTQYF.

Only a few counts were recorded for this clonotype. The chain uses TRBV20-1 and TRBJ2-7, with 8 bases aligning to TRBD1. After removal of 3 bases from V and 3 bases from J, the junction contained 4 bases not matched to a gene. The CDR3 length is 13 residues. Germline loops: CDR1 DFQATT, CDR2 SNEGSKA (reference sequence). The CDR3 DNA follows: TGCAGTGCTAGGGACGGGACAGGCTACGAGCAGTACTTC. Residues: CSARDGTGYEQYF.

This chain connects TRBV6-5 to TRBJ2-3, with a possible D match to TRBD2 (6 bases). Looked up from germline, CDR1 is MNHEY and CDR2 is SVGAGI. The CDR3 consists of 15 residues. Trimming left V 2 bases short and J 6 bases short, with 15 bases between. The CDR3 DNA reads TGTGCCAGCAGTTACACAACGGGAGTGGGCGATACGCAGTATTTT. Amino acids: CASSYTTGVGDTQYF.

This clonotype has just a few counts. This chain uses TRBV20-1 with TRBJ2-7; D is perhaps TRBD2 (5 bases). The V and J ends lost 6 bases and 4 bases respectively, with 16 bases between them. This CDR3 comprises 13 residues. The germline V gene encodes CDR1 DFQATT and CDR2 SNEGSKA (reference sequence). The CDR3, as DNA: TGCAGTGCGCAAGTCCCGGGAAAGTACGAGCAGTACTTC. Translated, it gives CSAQVPGKYEQYF.